This T cell receptor (beta chain) was found in a study of identical twins. MiXCR, applied by TCRdb to the 5' RACE reads, yields one record per CDR3 protein. The data hold just over 450,000 distinct CDR3 sequences, with more than 13% observed a single time. Germline-derived CDR1 and CDR2 are SGHVS and FQNEAQ. The CDR3 consists of 15 residues. V was pared by 5 bases and J by 6 bases, with 6 bases of the junction left unmatched. This same sample was also part of a study on yellow fever vaccine responses in identical twins.

This TCR derives from a young woman in good health. The sample was CD4+ T cells sorted from blood. The chain recombines TRBV7-8 with TRBJ2-2; 10 nucleotides line up with TRBD1. In nucleotides, the CDR3 is TGTGCCAGCAGCACGGGGACAGGGGCGGCCGGGGAGCTGTTTTTT. Amino acid sequence: CASSTGTGAAGELFF.